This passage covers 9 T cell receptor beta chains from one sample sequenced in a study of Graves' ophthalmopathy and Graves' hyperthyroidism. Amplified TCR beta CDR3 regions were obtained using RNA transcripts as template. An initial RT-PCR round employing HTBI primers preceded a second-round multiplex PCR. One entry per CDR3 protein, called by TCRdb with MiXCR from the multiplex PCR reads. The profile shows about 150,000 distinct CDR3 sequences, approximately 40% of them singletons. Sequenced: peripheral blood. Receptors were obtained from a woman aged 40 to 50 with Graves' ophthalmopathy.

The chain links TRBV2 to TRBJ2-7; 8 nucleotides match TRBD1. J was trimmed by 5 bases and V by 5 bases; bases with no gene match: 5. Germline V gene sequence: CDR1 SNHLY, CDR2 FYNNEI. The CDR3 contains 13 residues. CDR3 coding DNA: TGTGCCAGCAGTTCGACAGGGGCCGACGAGCAGTACTTC. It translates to CASSSTGADEQYF.

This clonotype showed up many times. DNA for the CDR3: TGCGCCAGCAGCCAATCCACAGGGGGCTGGGGCTACACCTTC. It yields the protein CASSQSTGGWGYTF. The chain recombines TRBV4-1 with TRBJ1-2, with 9 bases that match TRBD1. CDR1 and CDR2 (germline): MGHRA, YSYEKL. The CDR3 has 14 residues. V shed 2 bases, J shed 8 bases, and the junction held 6 bases outside the gene matches.

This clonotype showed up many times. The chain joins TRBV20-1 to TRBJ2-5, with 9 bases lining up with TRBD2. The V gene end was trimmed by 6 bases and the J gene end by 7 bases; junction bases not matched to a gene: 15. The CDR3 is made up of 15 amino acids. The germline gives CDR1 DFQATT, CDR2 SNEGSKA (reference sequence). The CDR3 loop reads CSALPMIAGERTQYF. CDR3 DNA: TGCAGTGCCCTCCCGATGATAGCGGGAGAGAGGACCCAGTACTTC.

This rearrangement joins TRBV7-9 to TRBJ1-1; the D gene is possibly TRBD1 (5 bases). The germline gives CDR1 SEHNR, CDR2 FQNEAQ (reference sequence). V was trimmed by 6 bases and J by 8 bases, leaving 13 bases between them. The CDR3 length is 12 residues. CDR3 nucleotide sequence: TGTGCCAGCAGACTGATGGGGGAGGAAGCTTTCTTT. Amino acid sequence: CASRLMGEEAFF.

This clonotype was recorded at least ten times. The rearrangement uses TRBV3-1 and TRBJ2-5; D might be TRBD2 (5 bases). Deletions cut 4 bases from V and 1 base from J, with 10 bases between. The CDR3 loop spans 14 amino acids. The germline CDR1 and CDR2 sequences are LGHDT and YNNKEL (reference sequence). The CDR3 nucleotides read TGTGCCAGCAGCCCCCGACTACCCCAAGAGACCCAGTACTTC. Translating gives CASSPRLPQETQYF.

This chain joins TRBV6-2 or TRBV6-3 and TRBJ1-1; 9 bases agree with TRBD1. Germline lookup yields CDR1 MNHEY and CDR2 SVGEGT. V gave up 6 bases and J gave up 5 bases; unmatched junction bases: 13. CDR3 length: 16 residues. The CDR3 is CASSYDRGRGGTEAFF. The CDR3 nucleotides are TGTGCCAGCAGCTACGACAGGGGGAGAGGAGGAACTGAAGCTTTCTTT.

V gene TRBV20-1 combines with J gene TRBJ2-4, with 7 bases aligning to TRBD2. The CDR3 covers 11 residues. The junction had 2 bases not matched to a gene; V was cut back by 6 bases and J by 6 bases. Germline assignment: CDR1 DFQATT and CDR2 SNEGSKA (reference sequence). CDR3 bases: TGCAGTGCCCCGGGGGGAAACATTCAGTACTTC. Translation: CSAPGGNIQYF.

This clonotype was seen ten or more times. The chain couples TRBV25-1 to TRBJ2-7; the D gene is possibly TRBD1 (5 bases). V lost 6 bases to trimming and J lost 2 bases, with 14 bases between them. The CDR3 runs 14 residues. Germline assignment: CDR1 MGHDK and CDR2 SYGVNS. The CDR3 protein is CASRGAGNPYEQYF. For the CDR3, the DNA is TGTGCCAGCAGGGGCGCAGGGAATCCCTACGAGCAGTACTTC.

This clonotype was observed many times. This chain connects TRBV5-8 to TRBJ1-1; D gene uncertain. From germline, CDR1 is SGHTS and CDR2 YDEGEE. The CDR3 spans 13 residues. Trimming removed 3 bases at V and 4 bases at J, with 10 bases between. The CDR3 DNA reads TGTGCCAGCAGCTCATCATGGGGCACTGAAGCTTTCTTT. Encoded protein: CASSSSWGTEAFF.